Described below is a single T cell receptor (beta chain) sequence and its context. Its antigen remains unidentified. The data were taken from a study of graft-versus-host responses after intestinal transplantation. Data came from immunoSEQ multiplex PCR; TCRdb stores just in-frame clones and leaves some out. This repertoire shows approximately 70,000 clones, roughly 90% found once; its top ten account for roughly 2.5%. Per the germline V gene, CDR1 is WSHSY and CDR2 is SAAADI. With 4 bases clipped from V and 0 bases from J, the junction kept 6 bases outside the gene matches. The CDR3 consists of 17 residues. Points from the study as a whole: Some GvH clones appeared in ileal mucosa or blood before recipient bone marrow. High graft-versus-host to host-versus-graft clonal ratios were found in allografts of patients who had graft-donor T cell macrochimerism.

This sample comprised unstimulated CD8+ T cells sorted from spleen or lymph node cells, obtained before intestinal transplant. This chain uses TRBV10-2 with TRBJ1-5, with 10 bases that match TRBD1. The sequence came from a human donor who received an intestinal transplant. The CDR3 nucleotides read TGCGCCAGCAGTGCGGACAGGGGGGACTATAGCAATCAGCCCCAGCATTTT. It encodes CASSADRGDYSNQPQHF.